This TCR beta chain originates from a study of cytomegalovirus exposure and HLA in healthy donors. About the research overall: From donors who were HLA-typed, an early data release held around 85 million unique TCRs. Falling in the Caucasian-associated ancestry cluster were approximately 84% of some 400 genotyped donors. Findings of the study overall: An observed cluster of highly shared sequence variants was recorded as a likely sequencing artifact. Roughly even sequencing depth across donors was the assumption behind the presence/absence analyses.

This PCR relied on a set of 60 Vbeta primers and 13 Jbeta primers. Assay: immunoSEQ multiplex PCR; the TCRdb copy retains only in-frame clones and omits some. The data show roughly 180,000 clones, around 80% seen once. V lost 1 base and J 4 bases, leaving 14 bases between the germline ends. Per the germline V gene, CDR1 is SGHTA and CDR2 is FQGNSA. The CDR3 sequence is 16 residues long. As concerns this clone: Its antigen is as yet unknown.

The chain joins TRBV7-2 to TRBJ1-3; D gene ambiguous. This receptor was obtained from a female donor in good health and CMV-seronegative. Sequencing input: PBMCs. The chain's CDR3 is CASSLGGSEGGNTIYF. The CDR3 DNA follows: TGTGCCAGCAGCTTAGGAGGGTCCGAAGGAGGAAACACCATATATTTT.